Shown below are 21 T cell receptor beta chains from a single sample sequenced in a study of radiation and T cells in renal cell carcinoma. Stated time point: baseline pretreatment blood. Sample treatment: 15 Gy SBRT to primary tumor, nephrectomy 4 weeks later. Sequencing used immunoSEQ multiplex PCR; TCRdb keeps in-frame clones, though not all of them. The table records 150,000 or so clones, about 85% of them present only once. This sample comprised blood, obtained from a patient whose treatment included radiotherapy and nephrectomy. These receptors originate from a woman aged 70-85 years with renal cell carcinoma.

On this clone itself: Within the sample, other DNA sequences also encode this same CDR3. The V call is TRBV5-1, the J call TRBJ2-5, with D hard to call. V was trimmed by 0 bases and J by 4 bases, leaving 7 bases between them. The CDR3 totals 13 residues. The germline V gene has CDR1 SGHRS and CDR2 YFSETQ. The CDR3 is CASSLVPGETQYF. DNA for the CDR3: TGCGCCAGCAGCTTGGTTCCCGGAGAGACCCAGTACTTC.

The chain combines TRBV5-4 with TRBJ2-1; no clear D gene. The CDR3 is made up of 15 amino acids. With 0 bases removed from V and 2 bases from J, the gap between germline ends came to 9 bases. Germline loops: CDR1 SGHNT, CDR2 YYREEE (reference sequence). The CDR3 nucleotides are TGTGCCAGCAGCTTGGAAGGCAGCACCTACAATGAGCAGTTCTTC. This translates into CASSLEGSTYNEQFF.

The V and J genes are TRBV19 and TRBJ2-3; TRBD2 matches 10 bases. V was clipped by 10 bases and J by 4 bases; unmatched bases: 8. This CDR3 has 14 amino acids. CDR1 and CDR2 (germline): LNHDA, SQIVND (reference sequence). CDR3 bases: TGTGCCACCCGGAGCGGGGGGGCCGCAGATACGCAGTATTTT. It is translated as CATRSGGAADTQYF.

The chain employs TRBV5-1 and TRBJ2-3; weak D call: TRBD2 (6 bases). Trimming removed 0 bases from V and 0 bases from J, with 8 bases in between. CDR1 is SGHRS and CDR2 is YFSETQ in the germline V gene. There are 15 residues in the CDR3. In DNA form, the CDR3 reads TGCGCCAGCAGCTTGGAGGGGACTAGCACAGATACGCAGTATTTT. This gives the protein CASSLEGTSTDTQYF.

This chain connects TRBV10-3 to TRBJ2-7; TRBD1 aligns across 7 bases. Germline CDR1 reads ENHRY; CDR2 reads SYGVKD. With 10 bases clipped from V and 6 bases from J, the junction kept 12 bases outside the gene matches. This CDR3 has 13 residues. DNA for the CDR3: TGTGCCAGCCAGAGGGACAGTGGCTCCGAGCAGTACTTC. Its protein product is CASQRDSGSEQYF.

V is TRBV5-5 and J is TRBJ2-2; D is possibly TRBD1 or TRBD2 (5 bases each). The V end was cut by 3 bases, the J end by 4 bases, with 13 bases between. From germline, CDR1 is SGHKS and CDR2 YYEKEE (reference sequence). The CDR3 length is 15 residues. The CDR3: CASSSREGSTGELFF. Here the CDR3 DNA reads TGTGCCAGCAGCTCCCGTGAGGGGTCCACCGGGGAGCTGTTTTTT.

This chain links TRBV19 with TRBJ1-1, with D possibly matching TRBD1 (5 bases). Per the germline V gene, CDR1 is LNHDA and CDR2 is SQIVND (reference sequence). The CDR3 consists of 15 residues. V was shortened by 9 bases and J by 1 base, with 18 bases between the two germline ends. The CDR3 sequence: CASAAGRGGNTEAFF. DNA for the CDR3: TGTGCCAGCGCCGCAGGCCGGGGGGGGAACACTGAAGCTTTCTTT. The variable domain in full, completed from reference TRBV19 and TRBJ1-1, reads DGGITQSPKYLFRKEGQNVTLSCEQNLNHDAMYWYRQDPGQGLRLIYYSQIVNDFQKGDIAEGYSVSREKKESFPLTVTSAQKNPTAFYLCASAAGRGGNTEAFFGQGTRLTVV.

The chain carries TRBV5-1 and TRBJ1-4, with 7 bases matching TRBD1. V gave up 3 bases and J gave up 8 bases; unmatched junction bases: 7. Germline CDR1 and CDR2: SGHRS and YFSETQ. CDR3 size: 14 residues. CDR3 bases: TGCGCCAGCAGCTCAGGACAGGTGGCGGAAAAACTGTTTTTT. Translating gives CASSSGQVAEKLFF.

CDR3 amino acids: CASSLGGQNTEAFF. The CDR3 DNA follows: TGCGCCAGCAGCTTGGGTGGACAGAACACTGAAGCTTTCTTT. V gene TRBV5-1 combines with J gene TRBJ1-1; the D gene is possibly TRBD1 (5 bases). The V end was cut by 0 bases, the J end by 1 base, with 7 bases between. Germline lookup yields CDR1 SGHRS and CDR2 YFSETQ. This CDR3 contains 14 residues.

The CDR3 region is CAWSVTNQETQYF. In DNA form, the CDR3 reads TGTGCCTGGAGTGTAACTAACCAAGAGACCCAGTACTTC. The chain is built from TRBV30 and TRBJ2-5; D gene uncertain. V dropped 0 bases and J dropped 0 bases, with 5 bases sitting between them. This CDR3 is built from 13 residues. The germline V gene has CDR1 GTSNPN and CDR2 SVGIG (reference sequence).

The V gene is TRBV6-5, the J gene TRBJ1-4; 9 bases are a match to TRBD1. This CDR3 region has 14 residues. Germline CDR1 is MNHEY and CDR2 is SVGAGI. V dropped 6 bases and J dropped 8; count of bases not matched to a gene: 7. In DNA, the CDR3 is TGTGCCAGCAGGACCCCGGGACAGGGAGAAAAACTGTTTTTT. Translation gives CASRTPGQGEKLFF.

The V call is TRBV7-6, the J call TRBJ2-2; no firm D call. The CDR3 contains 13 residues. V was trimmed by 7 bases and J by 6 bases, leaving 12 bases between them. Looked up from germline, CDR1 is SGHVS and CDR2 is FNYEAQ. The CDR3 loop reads CASTPRLAGELFF. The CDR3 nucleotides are TGTGCCAGCACCCCGAGACTGGCCGGGGAGCTGTTTTTT. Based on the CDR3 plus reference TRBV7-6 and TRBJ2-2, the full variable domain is GAGVSQSPRYKVTKRGQDVALRCDPISGHVSLYWYRQALGQGPEFLTYFNYEAQQDKSGLPNDRFSAERPEGSISTLTIQRTEQRDSAMYRCASTPRLAGELFFGEGSRLTVL.

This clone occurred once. Written as DNA, the CDR3 is TGCAGCGTTGATGCCAGAGCCTCTAACTATGGCTACACCTTC. The encoded protein is CSVDARASNYGYTF. This chain connects TRBV29-1 to TRBJ1-2; no firm D call. The CDR3 covers 14 residues. Trimming pared 3 bases from V and 0 bases from J, leaving 11 bases between. Germline CDR1 SQVTM, CDR2 ANQGSEA.

The CDR3 region has the DNA TGTGCCTTAAGACAGGGCGATACGCAGTATTTT. Amino acids: CALRQGDTQYF. V is TRBV30 and J is TRBJ2-3, with TRBD1 identical over 7 bases. The J segment lost 6 bases and the V segment lost 7 bases, leaving 4 bases of the junction unmatched. This CDR3 has 11 residues. Germline V gene sequence: CDR1 GTSNPN, CDR2 SVGIG (reference sequence).

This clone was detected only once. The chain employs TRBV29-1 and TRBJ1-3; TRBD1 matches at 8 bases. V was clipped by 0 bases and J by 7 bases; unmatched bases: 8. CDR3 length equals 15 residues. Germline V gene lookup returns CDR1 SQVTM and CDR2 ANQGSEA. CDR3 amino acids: CSVEDLRTGRNTIYF. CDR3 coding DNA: TGCAGCGTTGAAGATCTACGGACAGGGCGGAACACCATATATTTT.

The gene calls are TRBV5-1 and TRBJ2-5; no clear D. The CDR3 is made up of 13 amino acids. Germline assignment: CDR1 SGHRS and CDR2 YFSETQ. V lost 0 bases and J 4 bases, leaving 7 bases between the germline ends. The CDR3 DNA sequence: TGCGCCAGCAGCTTGGGGCATGGAGAGACCCAGTACTTC. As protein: CASSLGHGETQYF.

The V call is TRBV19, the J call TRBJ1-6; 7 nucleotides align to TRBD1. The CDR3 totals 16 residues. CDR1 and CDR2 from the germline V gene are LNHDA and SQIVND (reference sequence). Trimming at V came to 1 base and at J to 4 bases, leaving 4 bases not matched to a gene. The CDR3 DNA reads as TGTGCCAGTAGTATAGCCGGGACAGCATATAATTCACCCCTCCACTTT. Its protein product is CASSIAGTAYNSPLHF.

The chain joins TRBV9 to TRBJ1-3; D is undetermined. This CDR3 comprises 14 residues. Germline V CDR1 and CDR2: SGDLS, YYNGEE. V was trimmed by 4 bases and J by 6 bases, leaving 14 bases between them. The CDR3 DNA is TGTGCCAGCAGCACCCTTGGGCATTTAAACACCATATATTTT. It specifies CASSTLGHLNTIYF.

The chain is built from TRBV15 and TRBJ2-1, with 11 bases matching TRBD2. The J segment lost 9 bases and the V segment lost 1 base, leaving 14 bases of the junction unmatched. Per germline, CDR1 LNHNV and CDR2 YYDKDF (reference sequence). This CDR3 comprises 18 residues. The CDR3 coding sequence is TGTGCCACCAGCAGAGGAGGTAGCGGGGGGGGTTCGGCCGGTGAGCAGTTCTTC. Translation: CATSRGGSGGGSAGEQFF.

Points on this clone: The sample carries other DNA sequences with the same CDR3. The CDR3 DNA reads as TGTGCCAGCAGCTCGGGTGGCTATGGCTACACCTTC. Its translation: CASSSGGYGYTF. This chain joins TRBV7-9 and TRBJ1-2; unclear D gene. This CDR3 region has 12 residues. The germline gives CDR1 SEHNR, CDR2 FQNEAQ (reference sequence). Deletions cut 4 bases from V and 4 bases from J, with 7 bases between.

CDR3 amino acids: CASSQAPARGAGDTQYF. CDR3 nucleotide sequence: TGCGCCAGCAGCCAAGCCCCCGCCCGGGGGGCGGGTGATACGCAGTATTTT. V is TRBV4-3 and J is TRBJ2-3; D might be TRBD2 (7 bases). The CDR3 extends over 17 amino acids. Germline-derived CDR1 and CDR2 are LGHNA and YSLEER. V gave up 1 base and J gave up 6 bases, with 20 bases separating them.